The source of this T cell receptor beta chain is a study of T-cell reconstitution after alpha-beta-depleted transplantation in children. Whole-study findings and limits: Hyperexpanded clones declined; after one year, newly produced T cells mostly supplied diversity. Two months or so post-transplant, alpha-beta T cells reportedly derived from several hundred expanded graft clones. Day-60 TCRbeta diversity that was high in some patients was derived from surviving recipient T cells and thymic progenitors.

Turning to this clonotype: The antigen remains undetermined.

CDR3 length: 17 residues. The V segment lost 6 bases and the J segment 0 bases; nucleotides outside the gene matches: 5. Germline values: CDR1 KGHSH, CDR2 LQKENI. TCRbeta library construction was performed incorporating unique molecular identifiers. One entry per CDR3 protein results from TCRdb running MiXCR on the PCR reads. Of a few hundred thousand distinct CDR3 sequences in the sample, roughly 30% were seen once. The sequencing here drew on PBMCs, taken before TCRalphabeta/CD19-depleted stem cell transplant. The rearrangement uses TRBV18 and TRBJ2-1; TRBD2 aligns across 13 bases. The receptor was isolated from a boy in the first two years of life with Wiskott-Aldrich syndrome, due to receive a stem cell transplant. CDR3 bases: TGTGCCAGCTCGGTACGGACTAGCGGGAGCTCCTACAATGAGCAGTTCTTC. This gives the protein CASSVRTSGSSYNEQFF.